The TCR beta chain under discussion was sequenced for a study of T cell responses to AZD1222 COVID-19 vaccine. Comments on this clone: What it binds is not known.

Findings and limits, study-wide: After the peak T cell response, and only then, were repertoires sampled. Females made up more of the donors, who were largely white British, and clonal diversity may have come out too low.

Germline V gene data show CDR1 as SGDLS and CDR2 as YYNGEE. The CDR3 is made up of 14 amino acids. Trimming at V came to 3 bases and at J to 2 bases, leaving 3 bases not matched to a gene. Produced via immunoSEQ multiplex PCR; TCRdb's table is partial and in-frame only. Of about 93,000 clones detected, 85% to 90% appear once; the ten largest clones hold about 2.4%. This specimen was peripheral blood, taken 28 days after the second AZD1222 dose. The receptor comes from an adult who received the AZD1222 COVID-19 vaccine. The chain couples TRBV9 to TRBJ1-1, with TRBD1 matching over 8 bases. CDR3 loop: CASSAQGGNTEAFF. In nucleotides, the CDR3 is TGTGCCAGCAGCGCACAGGGGGGTAACACTGAAGCTTTCTTT.